This TCR beta chain was sequenced for a study of T-cell reconstitution after alpha-beta-depleted transplantation in children. Findings and caveats of the study: Surviving recipient T cells and thymic progenitors produced the high day-60 TCRbeta diversity seen in some patients. After one year, T-cell counts and TCRbeta diversity mostly came from new T cells. Reportedly, only several hundred clones from non-depleted graft cells drove alpha-beta T-cell counts at about two months.

Remarks on this clonotype: What it binds is unknown.

Unique molecular identifiers were built into the TCRbeta library. From the PCR reads, TCRdb called clonotypes with MiXCR, one entry per CDR3 protein. The table includes some 840,000 distinct CDR3 sequences, about 15% detected once. This TCR came from a male patient aged 5 to 17 who had a stem cell transplant for acute lymphoblastic leukemia, so the T cells may come from the graft donor. The material sequenced was PBMCs, mostly from graft donor cells, taken 360 days after TCRalphabeta/CD19-depleted stem cell transplant.

In nucleotides, the CDR3 is TGTGCCAGCAGCGCCGTTTTGGGTACCTCCTACGAGCAGTACTTC. Encoded protein: CASSAVLGTSYEQYF. The chain carries TRBV3-1 and TRBJ2-7; no firm D call. Germline CDR1 LGHDT, CDR2 YNNKEL (reference sequence). V lost 5 bases and J 0 bases, leaving 14 bases between the germline ends. CDR3 length equals 15 residues.